The 29 T cell receptor beta chains below all came from one sample that was sequenced in a study of blood T cell repertoires in COVID-19 (dated by TCRdb to the early 2020s). Library construction relied on the immunoSEQ multiplex PCR assay. TCRdb re-hosts the immuneACCESS table, in-frame sequences only. Its copies lack some clones; in the studies checked, an unresolved V gene accounts for under half of them, and the cause for the rest is not known. The sample records about 52,000 clones, roughly 83% of which are singletons. Jointly, the top ten make up around 23% of the sample. The source material was peripheral blood. These receptors were obtained from a woman aged 80 or over with acute or convalescent COVID-19.

This chain joins TRBV1 and TRBJ2-7; the D call in the table, TRBD2, was not verified against the DNA. TRBV1 is an annotated pseudogene. The CDR3 runs to 16 residues. The CDR3 loop is CTSSQETSGGAYEQYF. The CDR3 DNA reads as TGCACCAGCAGCCAAGAAACTAGCGGGGGGGCCTACGAGCAGTACTTC.

The chain couples TRBV5-6 to TRBJ1-1; tentative D call: TRBD1 (5 bases). CDR1 and CDR2 (germline): SGHDT, YYEEEE. Trimming removed 4 bases at V and 4 bases at J, with 17 bases between. This CDR3 region has 15 residues. The CDR3 protein is CASSQFGGSVTEAFF. The CDR3, as DNA: TGTGCCAGCAGCCAATTCGGGGGATCGGTCACTGAAGCTTTCTTT.

V is TRBV18 and J is TRBJ1-6, with no clear D. The length of the CDR3 is 15 residues. Per the germline V gene, CDR1 is KGHSH and CDR2 is LQKENI. Trimming left V 0 bases short and J 5 bases short, with 8 bases between. The CDR3 DNA sequence: TGTGCCAGCTCACCACCCTCTCCTCATAATTCACCCCTCCACTTT. Its protein product is CASSPPSPHNSPLHF.

This chain uses TRBV7-3 with TRBJ1-1; 10 nucleotides align to TRBD1. V trimming: 6 bases; J trimming: 5 bases; junction bases outside the gene matches: 9. Germline loops: CDR1 SGHTA, CDR2 FQGTGA. CDR3 length equals 15 residues. CDR3 in DNA: TGTGCCAGCAGGTGGAGACAGGGGGCGAATACTGAAGCTTTCTTT. Protein sequence: CASRWRQGANTEAFF.

This chain joins TRBV2 and TRBJ2-7; weak D call: TRBD1 (5 bases). The germline V gene has CDR1 SNHLY and CDR2 FYNNEI. The CDR3 contains 12 residues. The V and J ends lost 6 bases and 6 bases respectively, with 12 bases between them. CDR3 sequence: CASSLAGLEQYF. The DNA of the CDR3 is TGTGCCAGCAGCCTCGCAGGGCTCGAGCAGTACTTC.

This clone was counted only a few times. This sequence joins TRBV19 and TRBJ1-5, with 8 nucleotides matching TRBD1. Per germline, CDR1 LNHDA and CDR2 SQIVND (reference sequence). This CDR3 contains 13 residues. The trim removed 10 bases at V and 7 bases at J, leaving 9 bases unmatched. CDR3 amino acids: CATKTQGEQPQHF. The CDR3 nucleotides are TGTGCCACCAAAACACAGGGGGAGCAGCCCCAGCATTTT.

The rearrangement uses TRBV5-1 and TRBJ2-3; 8 nucleotides agree with TRBD1. This CDR3 is 14 amino acids long. Trimming took 4 bases from V and 3 from J; bases not matched to a gene: 4. Germline V CDR1 and CDR2: SGHRS, YFSETQ. Here the CDR3 reads CASSVGQATDTQYF. The CDR3 DNA follows: TGCGCCAGCAGCGTGGGACAGGCTACAGATACGCAGTATTTT.

This clone has a single count. This chain uses TRBV4-2 with TRBJ2-3; TRBD2 aligns across 8 bases. The germline V gene encodes CDR1 LGHNA and CDR2 YNFKEQ. The junction had 16 bases not matched to a gene; V was cut back by 4 bases and J by 1 base. The CDR3 length is 19 residues. CDR3 protein: CASSRRVAGSYTRTDTQYF. The DNA of the CDR3 is TGTGCCAGCAGCCGCCGGGTAGCGGGGAGCTACACCCGCACAGATACGCAGTATTTT.

The V gene is TRBV5-1, the J gene TRBJ2-2; D is perhaps TRBD1 (5 bases). V was shortened by 2 bases and J by 3 bases, with 8 bases between the two germline ends. The CDR3 has 14 amino acids. The germline gives CDR1 SGHRS, CDR2 YFSETQ. The CDR3 here is CASSFGRDTGELFF. The CDR3 DNA reads TGCGCCAGCAGCTTCGGCAGGGACACCGGGGAGCTGTTTTTT.

This chain links TRBV19 with TRBJ2-4; 7 bases match TRBD1. There are 16 residues in the CDR3. Germline loops: CDR1 LNHDA, CDR2 SQIVND (reference sequence). The junction had 6 bases not matched to a gene; V was cut back by 0 bases and J by 4 bases. The CDR3 spells CASSIDPGQRKNIQYF. CDR3 DNA: TGTGCCAGTAGTATAGATCCGGGACAGCGGAAAAACATTCAGTACTTC. Full variable domain (remainder filled in from reference TRBV19 and TRBJ2-4): DGGITQSPKYLFRKEGQNVTLSCEQNLNHDAMYWYRQDPGQGLRLIYYSQIVNDFQKGDIAEGYSVSREKKESFPLTVTSAQKNPTAFYLCASSIDPGQRKNIQYFGAGTRLSVL.

The J gene is TRBJ1-5, the V gene TRBV9; tentatively, D is TRBD1 (5 bases). CDR3 length: 15 amino acids. Germline CDR1 and CDR2: SGDLS and YYNGEE. V was trimmed by 0 bases and J by 5 bases, leaving 12 bases between them. CDR3 sequence (DNA): TGTGCCAGCAGCGTAGATGTCAGGGCCGATCAGCCCCAGCATTTT. Encoded protein: CASSVDVRADQPQHF.

This clone appeared once. The chain joins TRBV7-3 to TRBJ1-2; 7 bases line up with TRBD1. The J segment lost 5 bases and the V segment lost 5 bases, leaving 5 bases of the junction unmatched. The germline CDR1 and CDR2 sequences are SGHTA and FQGTGA. This CDR3 region has 13 residues. CDR3 DNA: TGTGCCAGCAGCAAAACAGGGGATTATGGCTACACCTTC. Protein sequence: CASSKTGDYGYTF.

The CDR3 here is CASSFGVFNTEAFF. The CDR3, as DNA: TGTGCCAGCAGCTTCGGAGTTTTCAACACTGAAGCTTTCTTT. This chain joins TRBV5-6 and TRBJ1-1; D gene uncertain. V was cut by 2 bases and J by 2 bases, with 10 bases left in between. The CDR3 is made up of 14 amino acids. The V gene's germline CDR1 is SGHDT and CDR2 YYEEEE. The variable domain in full, with the rest retrieved from reference TRBV5-6 and TRBJ1-1, is DAGVTQSPTHLIKTRGQQVTLRCSPKSGHDTVSWYQQALGQGPQFIFQYYEEEERQRGNFPDRFSGHQFPNYSSELNVNALLLGDSALYLCASSFGVFNTEAFFGQGTRLTVV.

This chain links TRBV10-3 with TRBJ2-1, with 7 positions matching TRBD1. V dropped 4 bases and J dropped 1; count of bases not matched to a gene: 4. The CDR3 length is 15 residues. From germline, CDR1 is ENHRY and CDR2 SYGVKD. Written as DNA, the CDR3 is TGTGCCATCAGTGGACAGGGTTCTTCCTACAATGAGCAGTTCTTC. It translates to CAISGQGSSYNEQFF.

This clone came up once. The chain joins TRBV30 to TRBJ1-6, with D maybe TRBD1 (5 bases). In germline, CDR1 is GTSNPN, CDR2 SVGIG (reference sequence). The CDR3 covers 14 residues. The V and J ends lost 1 base and 5 bases respectively, with 9 bases between them. CDR3 nucleotide sequence: TGTGCCTGGAGTGGCCAGGGAAATAATTCACCCCTCCACTTT. Protein sequence: CAWSGQGNNSPLHF.

The chain is built from TRBV18 and TRBJ2-7; TRBD1 matches 9 bases. Germline values: CDR1 KGHSH, CDR2 LQKENI. CDR3 length: 14 residues. The trim removed 3 bases at V and 5 bases at J, leaving 5 bases unmatched. The chain's CDR3 is CASSPGTGTNEQYF. The CDR3 DNA follows: TGTGCCAGCTCACCCGGGACAGGGACCAACGAGCAGTACTTC.

This chain joins TRBV27 and TRBJ2-1; the D gene is possibly TRBD1 (6 bases). The CDR3 covers 15 residues. V lost 7 bases to trimming and J lost 0 bases, with 13 bases between them. The V gene's germline CDR1 is MNHEY and CDR2 SMNVEV (reference sequence). As DNA, the CDR3 is TGTGCCAGCACCAGAGGGGGAAGCTCCTACAATGAGCAGTTCTTC. Translation: CASTRGGSSYNEQFF.

This CDR3 reads CASSKPQGESSEAFF. The CDR3 nucleotides read TGCGCCAGCAGCAAACCCCAGGGGGAGAGTTCTGAAGCTTTCTTT. The chain joins TRBV5-1 to TRBJ1-1, with 7 bases that match TRBD1. Germline V gene lookup returns CDR1 SGHRS and CDR2 YFSETQ. This CDR3 contains 15 residues. After removal of 4 bases from V and 6 bases from J, the junction contained 12 bases not matched to a gene.

The rearrangement links TRBV12-3 or TRBV12-4 to TRBJ1-4; weak D call: TRBD1 (6 bases). Trimming removed 5 bases at V and 8 bases at J, with 12 bases between. The CDR3 has 13 residues. The CDR3 bases are TGTGCCAGCAGTACAAACAGGGCCGAAAAACTGTTTTTT. Amino acid sequence: CASSTNRAEKLFF.

The DNA for the CDR3 is TGTGCCAGCAGCTTCGAGCGCAGGGGGCTCGGTGAAGCTTTCTTT. This translates into CASSFERRGLGEAFF. This rearrangement joins TRBV7-6 to TRBJ1-1, with 8 bases that match TRBD1. Germline V gives CDR1 SGHVS, CDR2 FNYEAQ. With V trimmed by 3 bases and J by 7 bases, 10 bases remained unmatched. This CDR3 comprises 15 residues.

This chain connects TRBV5-5 to TRBJ1-2, with D perhaps matching TRBD1 (5 bases). The V end was cut by 1 base, the J end by 8 bases, with 12 bases between. The germline V gene encodes CDR1 SGHKS and CDR2 YYEKEE (reference sequence). The CDR3 consists of 13 residues. In nucleotides, the CDR3 is TGTGCCAGCAGCTTGCAGGGTTCTTACGGCTACACCTTC. Translation: CASSLQGSYGYTF.

This clone was recorded once. V and J are TRBV7-9 and TRBJ1-6; 7 positions agree with TRBD1. V was pared by 5 bases and J by 0 bases, with 13 bases of the junction left unmatched. CDR3 length: 19 residues. Germline V gene lookup returns CDR1 SEHNR and CDR2 FQNEAQ (reference sequence). CDR3: CASSPVRDRIYSYNSPLHF. The CDR3 bases are TGTGCCAGCAGCCCGGTTAGGGACAGAATATACTCCTATAATTCACCCCTCCACTTT.

The chain links TRBV14 to TRBJ1-2, with TRBD1 matching over 10 bases. Germline loops: CDR1 SGHDN, CDR2 FVKESK. The J segment lost 8 bases and the V segment lost 5 bases, leaving 5 bases of the junction unmatched. The CDR3 is made up of 13 amino acids. The chain's CDR3 is CASSGTGVSGYTF. CDR3 DNA sequence: TGTGCCAGCAGCGGGACAGGGGTATCCGGCTACACCTTC.

The chain has TRBV14 and TRBJ1-6, with 8 bases lining up with TRBD1. This CDR3 is built from 15 residues. The germline gives CDR1 SGHDN, CDR2 FVKESK. V was pared by 0 bases and J by 9 bases, with 4 bases of the junction left unmatched. CDR3 in amino acids: CASSQESGGCSPLHF. In DNA, the CDR3 is TGTGCCAGCAGCCAAGAGTCAGGGGGCTGTTCACCCCTCCACTTT.

This CDR3 is CASSIQLAGGNEQFF. The CDR3 DNA is TGTGCCAGTAGTATCCAACTAGCGGGAGGCAATGAGCAGTTCTTC. This rearrangement joins TRBV19 to TRBJ2-1, with 12 bases aligning to TRBD2. Unmatched junction bases numbered 3, after V lost 3 bases and J lost 6 bases. The CDR3 is 15 residues long. Germline V gene data show CDR1 as LNHDA and CDR2 as SQIVND (reference sequence).

The rearrangement links TRBV2 to TRBJ1-5, with a tentative D call TRBD1 (5 bases). CDR1 SNHLY and CDR2 FYNNEI come from the germline V gene. The CDR3 length is 13 residues. The germline V and J ends were trimmed by 4 bases and 5 bases, with 9 bases remaining between them. Written as DNA, the CDR3 is TGTGCCAGCAGTGCTGACAGAGATCAGCCCCAGCATTTT. Translated, it gives CASSADRDQPQHF.

The rearrangement joins TRBV5-1 to TRBJ2-5, with D tentatively TRBD2 (6 bases). Between the trimmed V and J ends, which lost 0 bases and 5 bases, there was a span of 17 bases. Germline V gene data show CDR1 as SGHRS and CDR2 as YFSETQ. The CDR3 has 16 residues. The CDR3 region has the DNA TGCGCCAGCAGCTTGGCTCCGGTGGCGGGGACGGAGACCCAGTACTTC. Its translation is CASSLAPVAGTETQYF.

The gene calls are TRBV7-4 and TRBJ1-6, with 7 bases aligning to TRBD1. The CDR3 length is 16 residues. Germline CDR1 and CDR2: SGHVT and SQSDAQ. The ends lost 5 bases at V and 7 bases at J; junction bases unmatched: 11. CDR3 protein: CASSPSLTGRNSPLHF. CDR3 DNA: TGTGCCAGCAGCCCTAGCCTGACAGGGAGGAATTCACCCCTCCACTTT.

This chain joins TRBV30 and TRBJ2-3; TRBD2 might be the D (5 bases). The CDR3 contains 15 residues. Germline CDR1 reads GTSNPN; CDR2 reads SVGIG (reference sequence). The germline V and J ends were trimmed by 1 base and 2 bases, with 13 bases remaining between them. CDR3 region: CAWSALSGPTDTQYF. The CDR3, as DNA: TGTGCCTGGAGTGCCCTCAGCGGCCCCACAGATACGCAGTATTTT. The variable domain in full, with the rest retrieved from reference TRBV30 and TRBJ2-3, is SQTIHQWPATLVQPVGSPLSLECTVEGTSNPNLYWYRQAAGRGLQLLFYSVGIGQISSEVPQNLSASRPQDRQFILSSKKLLLSDSGFYLCAWSALSGPTDTQYFGPGTRLTVL.